This entry is about one TCR beta chain. The antigen is not known. V gave up 7 bases and J gave up 8 bases, with 11 bases separating them. Germline V lookup: CDR1 MNHEY, CDR2 SMNVEV (reference sequence). The CDR3 is made up of 11 amino acids. The sample belongs to a study of blood T cells in healthy people across ages. Primers used in a second PCR of about 7 to 12 cycles were a sample-barcoded 5' primer and a J-beta primer mix. TCRdb passed the 5' RACE reads through MiXCR, listing each CDR3 protein once. The sample lists about 1.4 million distinct CDR3 sequences, 59% occurring once. Study observations and caveats: Age showed a roughly linear inverse relationship with TCR beta diversity per million T cells.

The chain uses TRBV27 and TRBJ1-2; maybe TRBD1 (5 bases). Specimen: blood. This TCR derives from a man younger than 30 in good health. DNA of the CDR3: TGTGCCAGCACCTCGGGGCGCGGCTACACCTTC. It translates to CASTSGRGYTF.